Below are 27 T cell receptor delta chains sequenced from a single sample in a study of γδ T cells in repeated Plasmodium falciparum infection. TCRdb re-identified clones in the multiplex PCR reads via CATT. The sample yields over 55,000 delta-chain clones, over 1.5% seen once. Vgamma9/Vdelta2+ and Vdelta2-negative gammadelta T cells were flow-sorted from PBMC for bulk sequencing. What was sequenced was gamma-delta T cells from blood. These receptors were taken from a pool of human donors (malaria-infected and uninfected, not separated).

This clone was seen more than once but under ten times. This likely stems from a read error, as it lies one base from a far larger clone. Additional DNA sequences in this sample encode the identical CDR3. The V gene call is TRDV2, and the J gene call is absent; the table's D gene call, TRDD3, was not cross checked with the DNA. In germline, CDR1 is GEAIGNYY, CDR2 EKD. The CDR3 length is 18 residues. The CDR3 DNA reads as TGTGCCTGTGACACCTCTTTACTGGGGGTACCGTACACCGATAAGCTCATCTTT. It yields the protein CACDTSLLGVPYTDKLIF.

This clone was counted only a few times. One base separates it from a far larger clone, so it is likely a read error. This same CDR3 is encoded by further DNA sequences in the sample. This chain connects TRDV1 to TRDJ1; 7 bases match TRDD2. The germline V gene encodes CDR1 TSWWSYY and CDR2 QGS. This CDR3 has 20 residues. The CDR3 loop reads CALGGAPFLLNRGVTHKLIF. The CDR3 DNA sequence: TGTGCTCTTGGGGGGGCTCCCTTCCTTCTCAACAGGGGTGTCACCCATAAACTCATCTTT.

The sample holds many counts of this clone. TCRdb's protein for this DNA is that of a much larger clone and differs from the translation at residue 7, likely a read error; the protein shown is the DNA translation. The V and J genes are TRDV1 and TRDJ1; D may be TRDD3 (8 bases). CDR1 TSWWSYY and CDR2 QGS come from the germline V gene. This CDR3 is built from 19 residues. V shed 3 bases and J shed 3 bases, with 26 bases lying between them. CDR3 sequence reads: CALGDVIPTLLGAPDKLIF. The CDR3 nucleotides are TGTGCTCTTGGGGACGTGATTCCTACGCTACTGGGGGCTCCCGATAAACTCATCTTT.

This clone was seen a few times. The amino acid sequence in TCRdb belongs to a much larger clone and departs from this DNA's translation at residue 10, likely a sequencing read error; the sequence shown is translated from the DNA. The CDR3 DNA sequence: TGTGCTCTTGGGGAAACCTTAAAATTCGCGGGGTACTGGGGGATACTGGGGAAACTCATCTTT. Translated, it gives CALGETLKFAGYWGILGKLIF. The chain employs TRDV1 and TRDJ1, with TRDD3 matching 12 bases. No J segment appears in TCRdb, so it was assigned here by matching the sequence to germline. Germline V CDR1 and CDR2: TSWWSYY, QGS. Trimming took 2 bases from V and 8 from J; bases not matched to a gene: 24. This CDR3 is 21 amino acids long.

This clone showed up many times. The TCRdb protein comes from a much larger clone and disagrees with this DNA's translation at residue 18, likely due to a read error; the protein given here is derived from the DNA. TRDV2 is the V gene, and the J gene was not called; the tabulated D call, TRDD3, remains unverified against the DNA. The germline CDR1 and CDR2 sequences are GEAIGNYY and EKD. There are 19 residues in the CDR3. CDR3: CACDGVVGYELGLTDKLTF. Here the CDR3 DNA reads TGTGCCTGTGATGGTGTGGTGGGATACGAACTGGGTCTCACCGATAAACTCACCTTT.

The table lists this clone with a few counts. TCRdb has a much larger clone's protein, which differs at residue 5 from the translation of this DNA, likely because of a read error; what is shown is the protein translated from the DNA. The rearrangement uses TRDV1 and TRDJ1, with a tentative D call TRDD2 (6 bases). The V end lost 7 bases, the J end lost 5 bases, and 35 bases lay between the germline ends. Germline lookup yields CDR1 TSWWSYY and CDR2 QGS. The length of the CDR3 is 20 residues. CDR3 nucleotide sequence: TGTGCTCTTGTGGGACCCCCCCCTTTCCTATTCGGTCATTCCCCTGATAAACTCATCTTT. Protein product: CALVGPPPFLFGHSPDKLIF.

This clone was counted ten times or more. The protein in TCRdb stems from a much larger clone and differs at residue 12 from this DNA's translation, likely a read error; here the protein is translated from the DNA. V is TRDV1 and J is TRDJ1, with D maybe TRDD3 (6 bases). Here the J gene was assigned by germline matching of the DNA, as TCRdb has none. Germline-derived CDR1 and CDR2 are TSWWSYY and QGS. The germline V and J ends were trimmed by 4 bases and 2 bases, with 29 bases remaining between them. The CDR3 runs 20 residues. The CDR3 coding sequence is TGTGCTCTTGGGGCCATGAGGACGAGCGGGATATGCTTGTCTACCGATAAACTCATCTTT. As protein: CALGAMRTSGICLSTDKLIF.

This clone was detected ten times or more. Distinct nucleotide sequences in the sample also encode this CDR3. V and J are TRDV1 and TRDJ1, with 12 bases fitting TRDD3. V was clipped by 1 base and J by 3 bases; unmatched bases: 21. Looked up from germline, CDR1 is TSWWSYY and CDR2 is QGS. The CDR3 totals 22 residues. CDR3 loop: CALGEPTFPVQLYWGIPDKLIF. The DNA of the CDR3 is TGTGCTCTTGGGGAACCCACTTTCCCTGTGCAGTTGTACTGGGGGATACCCGATAAACTCATCTTT.

In the case of this clone: This likely stems from a read error, as it lies one base from a far larger clone. Other DNA sequences in this sample translate to the same CDR3. The gene calls are TRDV1 and TRDJ1; the match to TRDD3 covers 10 bases. The J gene is not listed in TCRdb, so it was assigned here from a DNA match to germline. V dropped 6 bases and J dropped 1; count of bases not matched to a gene: 23. Germline-derived CDR1 and CDR2 are TSWWSYY and QGS. This CDR3 contains 21 residues. The CDR3 spells CALGPLQPSILLGDATDKLIF. For the CDR3, the DNA is TGTGCTCTTGGTCCTCTCCAACCCTCCATCCTACTGGGGGATGCCACCGATAAACTCATCTTT.

In its sample, this clone was seen a few times. Since a far larger clone is one base different, this is likely a read error. This specimen includes other DNA sequences encoding the same CDR3. V is TRDV1 and J is TRDJ1; the match to TRDD3 covers 9 bases. The ends lost 5 bases at V and 10 bases at J; junction bases unmatched: 32. The CDR3 extends over 21 amino acids. CDR1 is TSWWSYY, CDR2 QGS, per germline. The CDR3 bases are TGTGCTCTTGGGCTCCCGTTCCTACCGGCAGGTCTGGGGGATCGCAATCGGGGACTCATCTTT. As protein: CALGLPFLPAGLGDRNRGLIF.

This clone was observed many times. TCRdb's entry gives the protein of a much larger clone, which mismatches this DNA's translation at residue 5, likely from a read error; the protein reported here is translated from the DNA. This chain uses TRDV1 with TRDJ1; D is undetermined. V shed 5 bases and J shed 4 bases, with 20 bases lying between them. From germline, CDR1 is TSWWSYY and CDR2 QGS. The CDR3 sequence is 16 residues long. CDR3 protein: CALGKRPVRNGDKLIF. As DNA, the CDR3 is TGTGCTCTTGGGAAAAGACCCGTTAGGAACGGCGATAAACTCATCTTT.

There are many counts of this clone. A far larger clone is one base from this, pointing to a likely read error. The same CDR3 can be traced to other DNA sequences in this sample. The V and J genes are TRDV1 and TRDJ1, with TRDD3 identical over 10 bases. Per germline, CDR1 TSWWSYY and CDR2 QGS. This CDR3 is 23 amino acids long. The CDR3 DNA is TGTGCCCTTGGGGAACGGTATCCTACAGGAGGGTGGGGGATACCCCCCTACACCGATAAACTCATCTTT. Translating it yields CALGERYPTGGWGIPPYTDKLIF.

This chain links TRDV1 with TRDJ1; 11 positions agree with TRDD3. No J gene is reported in TCRdb; it was inferred here by comparing the DNA with germline. The germline CDR1 and CDR2 sequences are TSWWSYY and QGS. There are 22 residues in the CDR3. Trimming cost V 3 bases and J 7 bases; bases outside gene matches: 28. Written as DNA, the CDR3 is TGTGCTCTTGGGGACCATACTTATTCCTTGTACTGGGGGATAGCGCTGCACGTTAAACTCATCTTT. Residues: CALGDHTYSLYWGIALHVKLIF.

By proportion, this clone is medium-sized. Different DNA sequences within this sample yield the same CDR3. J is TRDJ1 and V is TRDV1; 9 positions match TRDD2. Germline-derived CDR1 and CDR2 are TSWWSYY and QGS. With 2 bases clipped from V and 5 bases from J, the junction kept 12 bases outside the gene matches. This CDR3 spans 17 amino acids. For the CDR3, the DNA is TGTGCTCTTGGGGAAACTCCTTCCTACGGGGGATGGGATAAACTCATCTTT. Translating gives CALGETPSYGGWDKLIF.

This clone was recorded many times. Relative to the germline gene, one junction end is altered; a read error may explain this. The same CDR3 also results from other DNA sequences found in this sample. DNA for the CDR3: TGTGCTCTAGGGGGCTCCGGACCGATAGCACAACTATTCTTT. Translation gives CALGGSGPIAQLFF. V usage is TRDV1 and J usage is TRDJ2; the D gene is possibly TRDD3 (5 bases). In germline, CDR1 is TSWWSYY, CDR2 QGS. The length of the CDR3 is 14 residues.

This clone was recorded many times. A single base is all that separates this from a far larger clone, so a read error is likely. The V call is TRDV1, the J call TRDJ1; 11 nucleotides match TRDD3. This CDR3 is 19 amino acids long. The germline CDR1 and CDR2 sequences are TSWWSYY and QGS. The CDR3 bases are TGTGCTCTTGGGGAACTAGGCTGGGGGATACCCTCATACACCGATAAACTCACCTTT. Translated: CALGELGWGIPSYTDKLTF.

This clone was counted between two and nine times. The translation of this DNA and the TCRdb protein of a much larger clone differ at residue 7, probably owing to a read error; the protein shown here is translated from the DNA. The rearrangement joins TRDV1 to TRDJ1; 8 bases are a match to TRDD3. The J gene was not available in TCRdb and was assigned here by matching the DNA to germline segments. Germline V CDR1 and CDR2: TSWWSYY, QGS. This CDR3 contains 20 residues. This chain's CDR3 is CAITRYCPYWGSRYTDKLIF. The CDR3 bases are TGTGCCATAACCCGCTACTGTCCGTACTGGGGGTCCCGGTACACCGATAAACTCATCTTT.

This clone was picked up a small number of times. For this DNA, TCRdb reports the protein of a much larger clone, which diverges at residue 3, most likely from a read error; the protein presented here is translated directly from the DNA. The genes are TRDV1 and TRDJ1, with D maybe TRDD2 (5 bases). In germline, CDR1 is TSWWSYY, CDR2 QGS. CDR3 size: 12 residues. The V end lost 10 bases, the J end lost 7 bases, and 16 bases lay between the germline ends. The CDR3 spells CAPGVPSGKLIF. The CDR3, as DNA: TGTGCTCCTGGAGTGCCTTCTGGTAAACTCATCTTT.

This clone was observed many times. The CDR3 DNA reads as TGTGCTCTCCTAGATGTTATGCCCTGGGGGATATACACCGATAAACTCATCTTT. Translated: CALLDVMPWGIYTDKLIF. This chain links TRDV1 with TRDJ1, with 10 bases matching TRDD3. Losses at the gene ends were 9 bases for V and 0 bases for J; bases not matched to a gene: 16. This CDR3 comprises 18 residues. The germline CDR1 and CDR2 sequences are TSWWSYY and QGS.

Worth noting for this clone: The TCRdb protein, from a much larger clone, departs from this DNA's translation at residue 10, likely by read error; the protein shown derives from the DNA. The chain is built from TRDV1 and TRDJ1; 7 bases match TRDD3. V gave up 7 bases and J gave up 13 bases; unmatched junction bases: 12. The CDR3 runs to 12 residues. Germline V lookup: CDR1 TSWWSYY, CDR2 QGS. CDR3 bases: TGTGCTCTTGTATCAGTGGATACGGAACCCATCTTT. It codes for CALVSVDTEPIF.

A note on this clone: This likely stems from a read error, as it lies one base from a far larger clone. The same CDR3 also results from other DNA sequences found in this sample. The chain carries TRDV1 and TRDJ1, with 10 positions matching TRDD3. V shed 0 bases, J shed 2 bases, and the junction held 33 bases outside the gene matches. This CDR3 spans 26 amino acids. Germline V lookup: CDR1 TSWWSYY, CDR2 QGS. As DNA, the CDR3 is TGTGCTCTTGGGGAACTAGGAGTCAAAGGCTTTTCGACTGGGGGATTCTCACACCTGTATACCGATAAACTCATCTTT. Residues: CALGELGVKGFSTGGFSHLYTDKLIF.

This clone was seen only a few times. The protein recorded in TCRdb matches a much larger clone and deviates from this DNA's translation at residue 8, suggesting a read error; the protein here is obtained by translating the DNA. The chain uses TRDV1 and TRDJ1; the match to TRDD3 covers 8 bases. Germline lookup yields CDR1 TSWWSYY and CDR2 QGS. The junction had 17 bases not matched to a gene; V was cut back by 0 bases and J by 2 bases. The CDR3 has 20 residues. The CDR3 nucleotides are TGTGCTCTTGGGGAACTAAATTCCAACTACTGGGGGTGGAGAACCGATAAACTCATCTTT. The encoded protein is CALGELNSNYWGWRTDKLIF.

This clone showed up many times. The protein TCRdb gives is from a much larger clone and does not agree with this DNA's translation at residue 8, likely a read error; the protein shown here comes from the DNA. The chain employs TRDV1 and TRDJ1, with D tentatively TRDD3 (5 bases). CDR1 is TSWWSYY and CDR2 is QGS in the germline V gene. The length of the CDR3 is 16 residues. This CDR3 reads CAIGELAWDPPDKLIF. The CDR3 DNA sequence: TGTGCTATTGGGGAGCTTGCCTGGGATCCCCCCGATAAACTCATCTTT.

This clone was recorded at least ten times. It is likely a read error: a sequence one base away is far more abundant. Other DNA sequences within the sample encode an identical CDR3. The chain uses TRDV1 and TRDJ1, with TRDD2 matching over 7 bases. TCRdb leaves out the J gene; it was filled in here by matching the DNA to germline. Per the germline V gene, CDR1 is TSWWSYY and CDR2 is QGS. This CDR3 spans 18 amino acids. CDR3 amino acids: CALGEFFLLSRNTDKLIF. The CDR3 nucleotides read TGTGCCCTTGGGGAATTTTTCCTACTTAGCCGTAACACCGATAAACTCATCTTT.

This clone was observed a handful of times. This DNA's translation differs at residue 13 from TCRdb's protein, which comes from a much larger clone; a read error is likely, and the protein shown is translated from the DNA. The chain has TRDV1 and TRDJ1; weak D call: TRDD2 (5 bases). CDR1 and CDR2 from the germline V gene are TSWWSYY and QGS. V lost 2 bases and J lost 10, with 23 bases in between. The CDR3 is 16 amino acids. The CDR3 DNA is TGTGCTCTTGGGGAAATCAATACCCTACTACCAGTTAGACTCATCTTT. Amino acids: CALGEINTLLPVRLIF.

As for this clone: TCRdb pairs this DNA with a much larger clone's protein that differs at residue 18, likely a read error; the protein shown was translated from the DNA. The chain employs TRDV3 and TRDJ1; 10 bases line up with TRDD3. This CDR3 has 21 residues. V trimming: 1 base; J trimming: 9 bases; junction bases outside the gene matches: 32. CDR1 and CDR2 (germline): TVYSNPD, GDNSRS (reference sequence). The CDR3 nucleotides are TGTGCCTTTATGGCCCTACGATATACTGGGGGATCACCCTCACGAACCTCTGAACTCATCTTT. Translation: CAFMALRYTGGSPSRTSELIF. The variable domain in full, with the rest retrieved from reference TRDV3 and TRDJ1, is CDKVTQSSPDQTVASGSEVVLLCTYDTVYSNPDLFWYRIRPDYSFQFVFYGDNSRSEGADFTQGRFSVKHILTQKAFHLVISPVRTEDSATYYCAFMALRYTGGSPSRTSELIFGKGTRVTVEP.

This clone was recorded a few times. This sequence is one base from a far larger clone and is likely a read error. The identical CDR3 is also encoded by other nucleotide sequences in the sample. The chain combines TRDV2 with TRDJ1; 9 nucleotides match TRDD3. The J gene, absent from TCRdb, was called here by matching the DNA to germline. Germline CDR1 and CDR2: GEAIGNYY and EKD. V lost 3 bases and J lost 4; bases outside the gene matches: 14. This CDR3 contains 17 residues. The CDR3 DNA reads as TGTGCCTGTGACCGTTTACTGGGGGACACTGGGGTCGATAAACTCATCTTT. It translates to CACDRLLGDTGVDKLIF.